This T cell receptor (beta chain) was found in a study of blood T cell repertoires in COVID-19. The CDR3 runs 15 residues. V shed 4 bases and J shed 2 bases, with 12 bases lying between them. CDR1 is SGHRS and CDR2 is YFSETQ in the germline V gene. Profiling relied on immunoSEQ multiplex PCR, and the TCRdb table lists in-frame clones only, not all of them. The sample consists of about 52,000 clones, approximately 92% of them appearing once. The rearrangement uses TRBV5-1 and TRBJ2-2, with D maybe TRBD1 (5 bases). The TCR sequence derives from a man aged 50 to 60 with active COVID-19. Specimen: peripheral blood. CDR3 in DNA: TGCGCCAGCAGCGCGATAAGGGGAAACACCGGGGAGCTGTTTTTT. Encoded protein: CASSAIRGNTGELFF.